The following is a TCR beta chain sequence with its context. What it recognizes is unknown. Trimming removed 7 bases from V and 4 bases from J, with 17 bases in between. The CDR3 has 14 amino acids. CDR1 is SGDLS, CDR2 YYNGEE, per germline. The source of the sample is a study of CD8+ T cells in alopecia areata. Study-wide results and caveats: Among the cells sequenced in scalp samples are also the resident alphabeta T cells of normal skin. Mice showed clearer TCR sharing than patients did, a gap that was possibly HLA-related. Elevated clonality characterized lesional scalp relative to normal scalp, particularly in alopecia totalis/universalis.

From PBMCs, CD4+ and CD8+ T cells were sorted. RNA was isolated and reverse transcribed to cDNA, the sequencing template. The method was immunoSEQ multiplex PCR; TCRdb's version includes in-frame clones alone and lacks a portion of them. The table lists around 190,000 clones, roughly 56% of them singletons. What was sequenced was CD8+ T cells sorted from blood. This chain uses TRBV9 with TRBJ1-2, with a tentative D call TRBD1 (5 bases). The TCR originated in a human donor in good health. The CDR3 sequence is CASSTATLAYGYTF. CDR3 DNA sequence: TGTGCCAGCTCGACAGCCACCCTGGCCTATGGCTACACCTTC.